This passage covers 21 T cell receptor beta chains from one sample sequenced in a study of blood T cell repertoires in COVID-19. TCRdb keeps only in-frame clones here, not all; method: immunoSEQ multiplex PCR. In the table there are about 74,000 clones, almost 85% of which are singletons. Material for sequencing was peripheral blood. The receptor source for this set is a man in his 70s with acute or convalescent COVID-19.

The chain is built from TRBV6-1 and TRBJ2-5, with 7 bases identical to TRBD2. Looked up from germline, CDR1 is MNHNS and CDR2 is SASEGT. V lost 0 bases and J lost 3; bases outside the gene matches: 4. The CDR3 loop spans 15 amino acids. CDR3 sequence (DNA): TGTGCCAGCAGTGAAGCCTACGGGGGGAAAGAGACCCAGTACTTC. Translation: CASSEAYGGKETQYF.

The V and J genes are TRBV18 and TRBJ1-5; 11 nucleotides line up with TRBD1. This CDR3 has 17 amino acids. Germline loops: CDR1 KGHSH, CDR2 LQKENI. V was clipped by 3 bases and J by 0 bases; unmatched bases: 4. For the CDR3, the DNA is TGTGCCAGCTCACCTGGGACAGGGGGACATAGCAATCAGCCCCAGCATTTT. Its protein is CASSPGTGGHSNQPQHF.

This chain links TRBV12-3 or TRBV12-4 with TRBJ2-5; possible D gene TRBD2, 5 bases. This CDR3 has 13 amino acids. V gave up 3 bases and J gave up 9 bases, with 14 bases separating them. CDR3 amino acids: CASSLTEVVAQYF. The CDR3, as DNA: TGTGCCAGCAGTTTGACGGAGGTAGTGGCCCAGTACTTC.

The CDR3 nucleotides read TGTGCCAGTAAAGTAGCGGGAGTGTCGGATACGCAGTATTTT. Its translation is CASKVAGVSDTQYF. The V gene is TRBV19, the J gene TRBJ2-3, with TRBD2 matching over 9 bases. Per the germline V gene, CDR1 is LNHDA and CDR2 is SQIVND (reference sequence). Germline trimming cut 7 bases from V and 6 bases from J; bases unmatched to any gene: 8. The CDR3 has 14 residues.

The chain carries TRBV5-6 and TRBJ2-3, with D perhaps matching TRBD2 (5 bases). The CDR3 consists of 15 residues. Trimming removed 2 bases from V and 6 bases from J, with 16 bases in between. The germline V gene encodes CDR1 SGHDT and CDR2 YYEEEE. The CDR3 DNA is TGTGCCAGCAGCTTTACAGCGGACGGTGGGGATACGCAGTATTTT. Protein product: CASSFTADGGDTQYF.

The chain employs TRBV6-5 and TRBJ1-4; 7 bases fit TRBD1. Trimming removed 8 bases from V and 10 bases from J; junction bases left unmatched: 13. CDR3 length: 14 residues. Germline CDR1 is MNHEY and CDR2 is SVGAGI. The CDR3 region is CASVPGTVTGKLFF. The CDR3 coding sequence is TGTGCCAGCGTCCCGGGGACAGTTACAGGAAAACTGTTTTTT.

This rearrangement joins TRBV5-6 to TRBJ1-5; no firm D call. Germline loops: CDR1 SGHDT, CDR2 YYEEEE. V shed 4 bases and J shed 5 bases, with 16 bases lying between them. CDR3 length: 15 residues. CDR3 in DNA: TGTGCCAGCAGCCCGGGGATCGGGTTCGATCAGCCCCAGCATTTT. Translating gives CASSPGIGFDQPQHF.

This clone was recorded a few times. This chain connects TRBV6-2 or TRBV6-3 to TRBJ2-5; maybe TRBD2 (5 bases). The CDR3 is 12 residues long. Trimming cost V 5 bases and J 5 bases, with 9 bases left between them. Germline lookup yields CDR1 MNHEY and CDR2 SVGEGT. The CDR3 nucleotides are TGTGCCAGCAGTCCGGGGTTGGAGACCCAGTACTTC. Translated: CASSPGLETQYF.

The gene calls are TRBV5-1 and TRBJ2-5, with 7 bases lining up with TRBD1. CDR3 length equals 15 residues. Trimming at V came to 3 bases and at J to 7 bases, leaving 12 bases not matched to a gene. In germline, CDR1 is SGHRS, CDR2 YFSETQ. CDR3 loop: CASSSVGQLAGTQYF. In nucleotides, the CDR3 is TGCGCCAGCAGCTCGGTGGGACAGCTTGCTGGGACCCAGTACTTC.

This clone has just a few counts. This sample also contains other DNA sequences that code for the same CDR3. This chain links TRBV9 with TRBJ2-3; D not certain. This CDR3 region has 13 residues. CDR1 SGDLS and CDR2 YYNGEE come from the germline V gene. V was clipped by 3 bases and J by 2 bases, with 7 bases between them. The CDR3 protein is CASSAHFTDTQYF. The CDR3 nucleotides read TGTGCCAGCAGCGCCCACTTCACAGATACGCAGTATTTT.

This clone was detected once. CDR3 region: CASSNRQYSYEQYF. CDR3 DNA: TGTGCCAGTAGTAACAGACAGTACTCCTACGAGCAGTACTTC. This chain joins TRBV19 and TRBJ2-7; D perhaps matches TRBD1 (5 bases). This CDR3 contains 14 residues. Per the germline V gene, CDR1 is LNHDA and CDR2 is SQIVND (reference sequence). Trimming stripped 4 bases from V and 0 bases from J, with 10 bases between.

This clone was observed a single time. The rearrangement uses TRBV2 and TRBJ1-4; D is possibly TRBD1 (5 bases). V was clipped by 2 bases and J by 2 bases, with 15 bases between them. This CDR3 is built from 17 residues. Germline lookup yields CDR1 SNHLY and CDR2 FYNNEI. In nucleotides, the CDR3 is TGTGCCAGCAGTGAACTTGGACGGGGGTGGACTAATGAAAAACTGTTTTTT. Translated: CASSELGRGWTNEKLFF.

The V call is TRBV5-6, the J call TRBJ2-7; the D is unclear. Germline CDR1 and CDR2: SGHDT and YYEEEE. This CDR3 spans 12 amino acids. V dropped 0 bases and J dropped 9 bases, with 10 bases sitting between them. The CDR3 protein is CASSLGPRVQYF. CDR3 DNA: TGTGCCAGCAGCTTGGGACCACGGGTGCAGTACTTC. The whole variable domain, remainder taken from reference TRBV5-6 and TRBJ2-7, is DAGVTQSPTHLIKTRGQQVTLRCSPKSGHDTVSWYQQALGQGPQFIFQYYEEEERQRGNFPDRFSGHQFPNYSSELNVNALLLGDSALYLCASSLGPRVQYFGPGTRLTVT.

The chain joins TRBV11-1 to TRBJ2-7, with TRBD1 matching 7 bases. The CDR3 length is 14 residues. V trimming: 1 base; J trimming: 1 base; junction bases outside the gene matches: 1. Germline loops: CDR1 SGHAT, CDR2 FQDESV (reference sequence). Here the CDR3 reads CASSLGGQSYEQYF. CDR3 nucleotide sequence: TGTGCCAGCAGCTTAGGGGGACAGTCCTACGAGCAGTACTTC.

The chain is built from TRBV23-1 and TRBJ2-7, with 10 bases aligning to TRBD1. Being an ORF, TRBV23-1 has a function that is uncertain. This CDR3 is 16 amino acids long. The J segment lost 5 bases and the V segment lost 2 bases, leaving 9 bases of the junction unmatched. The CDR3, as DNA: TGCGCCAGCAGTCAAGAGACAGGGGGCAGAGACCACGAGCAGTACTTC. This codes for CASSQETGGRDHEQYF.

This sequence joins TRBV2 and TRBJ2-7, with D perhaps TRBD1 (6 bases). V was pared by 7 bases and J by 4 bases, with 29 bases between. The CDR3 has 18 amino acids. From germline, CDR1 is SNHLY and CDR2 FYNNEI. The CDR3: CASISRLGDTPWRYEQYF. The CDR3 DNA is TGTGCCAGCATATCACGGTTGGGGGACACCCCTTGGCGGTACGAGCAGTACTTC. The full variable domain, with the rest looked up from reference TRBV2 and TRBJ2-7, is EPEVTQTPSHQVTQMGQEVILRCVPISNHLYFYWYRQILGQKVEFLVSFYNNEISEKSEIFDDQFSVERPDGSNFTLKIRSTKLEDSAMYFCASISRLGDTPWRYEQYFGPGTRLTVT.

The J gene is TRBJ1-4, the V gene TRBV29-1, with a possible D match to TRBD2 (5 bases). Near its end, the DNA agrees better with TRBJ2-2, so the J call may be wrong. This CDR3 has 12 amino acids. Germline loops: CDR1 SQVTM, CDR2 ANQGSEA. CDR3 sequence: CSVDGVRGELFF. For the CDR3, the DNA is TGCAGCGTGGACGGGGTTCGGGGGGAGCTGTTTTTT.

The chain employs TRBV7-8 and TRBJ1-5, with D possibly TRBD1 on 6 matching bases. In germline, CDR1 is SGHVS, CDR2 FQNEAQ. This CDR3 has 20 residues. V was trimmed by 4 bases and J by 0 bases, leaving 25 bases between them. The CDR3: CASSSPAGIQGTYSNQPQHF. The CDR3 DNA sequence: TGTGCCAGCAGCTCCCCGGCGGGCATCCAGGGGACCTATAGCAATCAGCCCCAGCATTTT.

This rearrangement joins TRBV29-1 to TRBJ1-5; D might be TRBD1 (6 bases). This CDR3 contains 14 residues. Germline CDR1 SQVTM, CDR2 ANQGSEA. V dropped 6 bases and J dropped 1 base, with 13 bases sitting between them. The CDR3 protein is CSVRQDSSNQPQHF. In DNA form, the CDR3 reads TGCAGCGTCCGGCAGGACAGCAGCAATCAGCCCCAGCATTTT.

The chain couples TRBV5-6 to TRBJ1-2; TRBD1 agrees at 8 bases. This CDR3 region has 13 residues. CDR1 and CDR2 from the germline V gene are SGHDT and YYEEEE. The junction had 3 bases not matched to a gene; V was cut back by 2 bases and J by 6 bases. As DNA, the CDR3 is TGTGCCAGCAGCTTTGGACAGGGCAATGGCTACACCTTC. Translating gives CASSFGQGNGYTF.

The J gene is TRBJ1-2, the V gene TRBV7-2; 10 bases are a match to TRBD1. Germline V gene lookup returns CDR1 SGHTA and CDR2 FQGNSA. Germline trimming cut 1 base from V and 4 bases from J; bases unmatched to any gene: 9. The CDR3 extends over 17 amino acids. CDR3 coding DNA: TGTGCCAGCAGCTTAGGGGGAGACAGGGGGCGCGTCTATGGCTACACCTTC. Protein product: CASSLGGDRGRVYGYTF.